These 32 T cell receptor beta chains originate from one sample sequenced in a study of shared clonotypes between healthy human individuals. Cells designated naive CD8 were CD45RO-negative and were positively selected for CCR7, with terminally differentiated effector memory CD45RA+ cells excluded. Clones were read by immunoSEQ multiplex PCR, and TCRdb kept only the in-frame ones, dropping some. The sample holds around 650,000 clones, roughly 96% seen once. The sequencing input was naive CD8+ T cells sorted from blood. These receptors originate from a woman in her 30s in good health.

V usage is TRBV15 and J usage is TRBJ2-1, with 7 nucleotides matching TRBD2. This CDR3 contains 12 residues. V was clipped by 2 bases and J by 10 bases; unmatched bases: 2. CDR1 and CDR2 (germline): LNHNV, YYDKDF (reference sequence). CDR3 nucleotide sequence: TGTGCCACCAGCAGAACTAGCGACGAGCAGTTCTTC. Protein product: CATSRTSDEQFF.

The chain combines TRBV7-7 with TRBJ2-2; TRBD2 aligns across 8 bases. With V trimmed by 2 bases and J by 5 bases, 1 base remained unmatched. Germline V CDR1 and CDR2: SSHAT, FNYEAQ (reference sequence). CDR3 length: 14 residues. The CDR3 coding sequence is TGTGCCAGCAGCTTAACTAGCGGAACCGGGGAGCTGTTTTTT. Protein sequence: CASSLTSGTGELFF.

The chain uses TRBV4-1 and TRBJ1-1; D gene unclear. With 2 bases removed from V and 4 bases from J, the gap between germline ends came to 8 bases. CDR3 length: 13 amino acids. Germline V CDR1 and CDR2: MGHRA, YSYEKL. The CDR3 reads CASSQRGSTEAFF. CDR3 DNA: TGCGCCAGCAGCCAACGAGGGAGCACTGAAGCTTTCTTT.

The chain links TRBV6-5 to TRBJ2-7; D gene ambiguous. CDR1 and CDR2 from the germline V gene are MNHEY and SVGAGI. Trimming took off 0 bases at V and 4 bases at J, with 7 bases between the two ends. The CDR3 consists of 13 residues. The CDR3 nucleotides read TGTGCCAGCAGTTACTCCCATGGGTACGAGCAGTACTTC. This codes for CASSYSHGYEQYF.

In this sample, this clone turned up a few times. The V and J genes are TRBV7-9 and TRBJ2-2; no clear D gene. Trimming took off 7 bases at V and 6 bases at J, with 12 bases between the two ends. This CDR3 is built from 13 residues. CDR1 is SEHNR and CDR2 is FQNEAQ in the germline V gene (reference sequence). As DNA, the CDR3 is TGTGCCAGCACCCTTGGACCGGCCGGGGAGCTGTTTTTT. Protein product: CASTLGPAGELFF.

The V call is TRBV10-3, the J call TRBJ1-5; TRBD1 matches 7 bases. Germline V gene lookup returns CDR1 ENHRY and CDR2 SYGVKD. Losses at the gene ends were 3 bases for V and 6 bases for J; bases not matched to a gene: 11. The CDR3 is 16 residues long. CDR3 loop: CAISEAGRGRGQPQHF. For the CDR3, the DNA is TGTGCCATCAGTGAAGCGGGGAGGGGGCGAGGTCAGCCCCAGCATTTT.

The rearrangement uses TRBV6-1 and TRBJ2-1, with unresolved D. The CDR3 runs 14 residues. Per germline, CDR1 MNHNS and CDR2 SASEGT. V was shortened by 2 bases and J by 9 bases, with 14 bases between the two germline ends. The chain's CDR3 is CASSERPPVGEQFF. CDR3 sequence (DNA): TGTGCCAGCAGTGAACGACCACCGGTAGGTGAGCAGTTCTTC.

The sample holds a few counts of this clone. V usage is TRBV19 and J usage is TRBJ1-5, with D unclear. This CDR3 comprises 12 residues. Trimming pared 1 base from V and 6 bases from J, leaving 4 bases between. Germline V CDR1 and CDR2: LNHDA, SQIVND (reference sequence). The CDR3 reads CASSIVGQPQHF. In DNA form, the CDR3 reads TGTGCCAGTAGTATAGTTGGTCAGCCCCAGCATTTT. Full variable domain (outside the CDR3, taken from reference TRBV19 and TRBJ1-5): DGGITQSPKYLFRKEGQNVTLSCEQNLNHDAMYWYRQDPGQGLRLIYYSQIVNDFQKGDIAEGYSVSREKKESFPLTVTSAQKNPTAFYLCASSIVGQPQHFGDGTRLSIL.

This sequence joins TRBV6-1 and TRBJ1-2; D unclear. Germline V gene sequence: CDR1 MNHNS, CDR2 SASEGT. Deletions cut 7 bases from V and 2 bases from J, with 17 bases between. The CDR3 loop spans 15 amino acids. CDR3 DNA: TGTGCCAGCACCGAAGGTCTGGGCCTAAACTATGGCTACACCTTC. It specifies CASTEGLGLNYGYTF.

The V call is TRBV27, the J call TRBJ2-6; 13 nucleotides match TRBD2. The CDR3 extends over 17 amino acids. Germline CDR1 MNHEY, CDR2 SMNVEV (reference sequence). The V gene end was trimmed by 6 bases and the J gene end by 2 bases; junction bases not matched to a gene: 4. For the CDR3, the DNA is TGTGCCAGCAGCCTACTAGCGGGAGGGACTGGGGCCAACGTCCTGACTTTC. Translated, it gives CASSLLAGGTGANVLTF.

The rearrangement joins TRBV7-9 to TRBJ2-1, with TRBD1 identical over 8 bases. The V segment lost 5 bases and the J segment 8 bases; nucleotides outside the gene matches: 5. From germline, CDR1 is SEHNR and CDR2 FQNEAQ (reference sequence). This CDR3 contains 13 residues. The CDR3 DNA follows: TGTGCCAGCAGCCCAGGGGGCAAGTATGAGCAGTTCTTC. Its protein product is CASSPGGKYEQFF. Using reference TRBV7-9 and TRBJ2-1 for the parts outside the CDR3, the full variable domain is DTGVSQNPRHKITKRGQNVTFRCDPISEHNRLYWYRQTLGQGPEFLTYFQNEAQLEKSRLLSDRFSAERPKGSFSTLEIQRTEQGDSAMYLCASSPGGKYEQFFGPGTRLTVL.

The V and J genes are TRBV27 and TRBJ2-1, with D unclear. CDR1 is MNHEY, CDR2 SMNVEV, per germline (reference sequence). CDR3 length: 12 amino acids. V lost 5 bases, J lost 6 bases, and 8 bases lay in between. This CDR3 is CASSQSSNEQFF. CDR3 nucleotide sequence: TGTGCCAGCAGTCAGAGTAGCAATGAGCAGTTCTTC.

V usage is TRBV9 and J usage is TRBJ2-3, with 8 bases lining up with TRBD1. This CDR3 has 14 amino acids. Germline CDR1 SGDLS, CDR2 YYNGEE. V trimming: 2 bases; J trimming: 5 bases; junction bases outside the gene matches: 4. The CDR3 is CASSVTGAGDTQYF. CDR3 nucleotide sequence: TGTGCCAGCAGCGTGACAGGGGCGGGAGATACGCAGTATTTT.

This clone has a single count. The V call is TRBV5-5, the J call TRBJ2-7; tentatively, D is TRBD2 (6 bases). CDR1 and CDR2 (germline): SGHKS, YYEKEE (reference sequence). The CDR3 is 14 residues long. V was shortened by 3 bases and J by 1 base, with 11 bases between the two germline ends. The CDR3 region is CASSYGDSSYEQYF. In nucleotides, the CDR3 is TGTGCCAGCAGCTACGGGGACTCTTCCTACGAGCAGTACTTC.

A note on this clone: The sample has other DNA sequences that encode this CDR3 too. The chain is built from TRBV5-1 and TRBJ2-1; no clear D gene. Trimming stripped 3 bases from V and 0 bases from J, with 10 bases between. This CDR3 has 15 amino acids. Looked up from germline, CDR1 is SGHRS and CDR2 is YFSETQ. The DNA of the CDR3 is TGCGCCAGCAGCTCGGACCTGAGCTCCTACAATGAGCAGTTCTTC. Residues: CASSSDLSSYNEQFF.

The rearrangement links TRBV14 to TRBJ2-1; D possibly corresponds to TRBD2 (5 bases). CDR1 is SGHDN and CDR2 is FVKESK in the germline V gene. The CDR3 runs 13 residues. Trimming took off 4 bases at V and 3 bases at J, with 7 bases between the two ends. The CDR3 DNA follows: TGTGCCAGCAGCCCCCGGGGCTACAATGAGCAGTTCTTC. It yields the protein CASSPRGYNEQFF.

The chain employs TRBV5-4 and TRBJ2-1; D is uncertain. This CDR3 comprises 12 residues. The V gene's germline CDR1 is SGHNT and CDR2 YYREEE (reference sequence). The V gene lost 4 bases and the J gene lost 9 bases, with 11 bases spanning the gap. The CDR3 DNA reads TGTGCCAGCAGCACGTCGGCGTTTGAGCAGTTCTTC. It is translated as CASSTSAFEQFF. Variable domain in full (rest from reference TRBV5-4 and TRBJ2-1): ETGVTQSPTHLIKTRGQQVTLRCSSQSGHNTVSWYQQALGQGPQFIFQYYREEENGRGNFPPRFSGLQFPNYSSELNVNALELDDSALYLCASSTSAFEQFFGPGTRLTVL.

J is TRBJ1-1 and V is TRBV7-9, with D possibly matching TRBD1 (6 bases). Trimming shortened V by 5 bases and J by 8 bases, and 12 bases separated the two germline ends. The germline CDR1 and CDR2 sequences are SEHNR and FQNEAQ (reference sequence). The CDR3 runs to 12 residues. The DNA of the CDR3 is TGTGCCAGCAGCCCAGGGACATTAGAAGCTTTCTTT. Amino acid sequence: CASSPGTLEAFF.

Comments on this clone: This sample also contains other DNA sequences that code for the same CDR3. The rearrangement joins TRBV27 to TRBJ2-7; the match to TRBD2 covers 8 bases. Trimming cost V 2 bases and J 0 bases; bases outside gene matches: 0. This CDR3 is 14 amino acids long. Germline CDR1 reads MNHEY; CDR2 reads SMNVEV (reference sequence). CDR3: CASSLTSGSYEQYF. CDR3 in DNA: TGTGCCAGCAGTTTAACTAGCGGCTCCTACGAGCAGTACTTC.

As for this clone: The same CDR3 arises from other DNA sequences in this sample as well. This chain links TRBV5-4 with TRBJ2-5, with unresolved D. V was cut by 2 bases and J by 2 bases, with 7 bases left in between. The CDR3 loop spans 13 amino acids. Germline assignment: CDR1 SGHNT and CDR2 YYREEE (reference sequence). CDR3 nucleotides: TGTGCCAGCAGCTTAGAATCTCAAGAGACCCAGTACTTC. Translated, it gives CASSLESQETQYF.

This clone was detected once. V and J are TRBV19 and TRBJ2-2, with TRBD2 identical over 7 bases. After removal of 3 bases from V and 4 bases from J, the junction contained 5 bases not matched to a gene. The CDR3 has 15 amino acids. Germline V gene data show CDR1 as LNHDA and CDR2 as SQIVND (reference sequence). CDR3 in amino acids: CASSMAGEGTGELFF. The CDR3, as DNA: TGTGCCAGTAGTATGGCGGGAGAGGGCACCGGGGAGCTGTTTTTT.

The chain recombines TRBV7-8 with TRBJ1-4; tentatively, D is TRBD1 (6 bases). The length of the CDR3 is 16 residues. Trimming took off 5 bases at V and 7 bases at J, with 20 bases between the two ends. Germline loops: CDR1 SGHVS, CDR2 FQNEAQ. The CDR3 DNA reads TGTGCCAGCAGCCGTAGGGACCGATCGGGGGCTGAAAAACTGTTTTTT. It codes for CASSRRDRSGAEKLFF.

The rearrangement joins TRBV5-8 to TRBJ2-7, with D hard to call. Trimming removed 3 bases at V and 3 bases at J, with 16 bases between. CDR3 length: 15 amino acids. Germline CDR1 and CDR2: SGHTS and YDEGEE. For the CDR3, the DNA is TGTGCCAGCAGCTCGAACCAAGGGTATCTCTACGAGCAGTACTTC. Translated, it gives CASSSNQGYLYEQYF.

CDR3 coding DNA: TGTGCCAGCAGTTTCCCCCCCCTGACTAGCGGGAGTCGTAGCGAGCAGTACTTC. Its translation: CASSFPPLTSGSRSEQYF. V gene TRBV28 combines with J gene TRBJ2-7; 12 bases are a match to TRBD2. CDR1 and CDR2 from the germline V gene are MDHEN and SYDVKM. CDR3 length equals 18 residues. With 3 bases clipped from V and 6 bases from J, the junction kept 15 bases outside the gene matches.

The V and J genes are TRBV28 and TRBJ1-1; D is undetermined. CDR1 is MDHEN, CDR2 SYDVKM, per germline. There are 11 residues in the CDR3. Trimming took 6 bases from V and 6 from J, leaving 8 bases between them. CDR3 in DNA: TGTGCCAGCAGCCCTGGGGCTGAAGCTTTCTTT. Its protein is CASSPGAEAFF.

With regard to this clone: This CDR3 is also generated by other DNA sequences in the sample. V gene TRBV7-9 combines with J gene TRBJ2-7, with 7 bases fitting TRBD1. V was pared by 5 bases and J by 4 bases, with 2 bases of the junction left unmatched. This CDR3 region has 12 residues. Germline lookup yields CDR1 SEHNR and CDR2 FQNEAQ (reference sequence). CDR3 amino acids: CASSPTGYEQYF. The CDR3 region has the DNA TGTGCCAGCAGCCCGACAGGGTACGAGCAGTACTTC.

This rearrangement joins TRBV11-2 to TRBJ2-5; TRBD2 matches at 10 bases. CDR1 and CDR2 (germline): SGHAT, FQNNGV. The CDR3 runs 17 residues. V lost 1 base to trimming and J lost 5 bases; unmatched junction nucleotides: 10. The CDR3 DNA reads TGTGCCAGCAGCTTAGGTGTGCTAGCGGGAGCTCGGGAGACCCAGTACTTC. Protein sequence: CASSLGVLAGARETQYF.

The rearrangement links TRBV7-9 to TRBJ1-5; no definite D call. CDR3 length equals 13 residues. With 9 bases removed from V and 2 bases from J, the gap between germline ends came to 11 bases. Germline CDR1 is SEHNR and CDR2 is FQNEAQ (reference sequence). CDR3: CASGVVGNQPQHF. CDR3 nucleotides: TGTGCCAGTGGGGTAGTTGGCAATCAGCCCCAGCATTTT.

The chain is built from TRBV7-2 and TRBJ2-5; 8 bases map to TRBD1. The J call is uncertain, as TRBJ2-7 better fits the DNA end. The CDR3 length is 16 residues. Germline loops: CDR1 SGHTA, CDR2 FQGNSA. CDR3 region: CASSQRDRGVIYEQYF. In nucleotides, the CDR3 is TGTGCCAGCAGCCAACGAGACAGGGGAGTGATCTACGAGCAGTACTTC.

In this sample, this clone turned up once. DNA of the CDR3: TGTGCCAGCAGCACCGCCCTTTGGGACAGGCAAGAAGCTTTCTTT. Translated: CASSTALWDRQEAFF. The chain recombines TRBV5-8 with TRBJ1-1; 8 nucleotides agree with TRBD1. Germline CDR1 is SGHTS and CDR2 is YDEGEE. This CDR3 spans 15 amino acids. The trim removed 4 bases at V and 8 bases at J, leaving 13 bases unmatched.

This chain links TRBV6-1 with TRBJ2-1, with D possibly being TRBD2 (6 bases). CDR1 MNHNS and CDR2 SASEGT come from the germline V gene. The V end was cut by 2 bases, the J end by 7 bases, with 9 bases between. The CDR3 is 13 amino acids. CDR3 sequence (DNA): TGTGCCAGCAGTGAAATCGGAGGGAATGAGCAGTTCTTC. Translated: CASSEIGGNEQFF.

DNA for the CDR3: TGCAGCGGGCTAGCGGGTAGCTCCTACAATGAGCAGTTCTTC. This codes for CSGLAGSSYNEQFF. The chain uses TRBV29-1 and TRBJ2-1; 8 nucleotides align to TRBD2. In germline, CDR1 is SQVTM, CDR2 ANQGSEA. J gave up 0 bases and V 7 bases, and 5 bases lay outside the gene matches. This CDR3 is 14 amino acids long.